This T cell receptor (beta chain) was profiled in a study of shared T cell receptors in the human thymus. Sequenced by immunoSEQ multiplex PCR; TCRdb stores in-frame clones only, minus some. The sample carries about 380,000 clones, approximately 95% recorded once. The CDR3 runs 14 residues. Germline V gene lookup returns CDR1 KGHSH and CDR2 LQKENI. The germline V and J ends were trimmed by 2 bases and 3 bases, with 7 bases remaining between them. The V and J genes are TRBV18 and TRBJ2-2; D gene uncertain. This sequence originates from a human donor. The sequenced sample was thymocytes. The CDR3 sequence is CASSPWRDTGELFF. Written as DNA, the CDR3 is TGTGCCAGCTCACCATGGAGAGACACCGGGGAGCTGTTTTTT.